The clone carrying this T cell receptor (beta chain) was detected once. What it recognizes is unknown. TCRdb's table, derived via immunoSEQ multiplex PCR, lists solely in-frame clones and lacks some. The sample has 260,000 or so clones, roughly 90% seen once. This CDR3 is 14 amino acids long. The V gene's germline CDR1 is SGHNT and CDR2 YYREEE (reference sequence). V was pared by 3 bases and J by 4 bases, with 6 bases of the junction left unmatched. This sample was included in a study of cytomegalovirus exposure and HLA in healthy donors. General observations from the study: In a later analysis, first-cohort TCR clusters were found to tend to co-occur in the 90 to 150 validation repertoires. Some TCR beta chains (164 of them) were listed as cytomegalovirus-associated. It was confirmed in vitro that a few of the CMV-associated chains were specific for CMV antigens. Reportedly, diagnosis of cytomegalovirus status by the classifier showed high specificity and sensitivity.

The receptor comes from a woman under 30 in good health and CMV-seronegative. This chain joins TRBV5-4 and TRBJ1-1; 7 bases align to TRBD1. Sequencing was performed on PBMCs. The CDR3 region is CASSSGTGVTEAFF. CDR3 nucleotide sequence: TGTGCCAGCAGCTCAGGCACAGGGGTCACTGAAGCTTTCTTT. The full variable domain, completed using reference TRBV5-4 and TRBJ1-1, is ETGVTQSPTHLIKTRGQQVTLRCSSQSGHNTVSWYQQALGQGPQFIFQYYREEENGRGNFPPRFSGLQFPNYSSELNVNALELDDSALYLCASSSGTGVTEAFFGQGTRLTVV.